Following are 17 T cell receptor beta chains from one sample sequenced in a study of cytomegalovirus exposure and HLA in healthy donors. In the PCR, 60 Vbeta and 13 Jbeta primers were used. Sequencing was performed with immunoSEQ multiplex PCR; in TCRdb, only in-frame clones are kept and a portion is missing. The sample lists about 200,000 clones, around 88% occurring once. The sequencing input was PBMCs. Receptor source: a woman aged 30 to 39 in good health and CMV-seronegative.

Regarding this clone: Other DNA sequences in this sample translate to the same CDR3. The gene calls are TRBV9 and TRBJ2-1; D is ambiguous. Per germline, CDR1 SGDLS and CDR2 YYNGEE. The CDR3 runs to 14 residues. V lost 0 bases and J 3 bases, leaving 7 bases between the germline ends. The DNA of the CDR3 is TGTGCCAGCAGCGTAGGCGGAAACTACAATGAGCAGTTCTTC. Residues: CASSVGGNYNEQFF.

The V and J genes are TRBV7-8 and TRBJ2-1, with 7 bases lining up with TRBD1. V was pared by 5 bases and J by 3 bases, with 7 bases of the junction left unmatched. The CDR3 is made up of 15 amino acids. CDR1 and CDR2 from the germline V gene are SGHVS and FQNEAQ. CDR3 sequence (DNA): TGTGCCAGCAGCGCACAGGGGAACCTCTACAATGAGCAGTTCTTC. It specifies CASSAQGNLYNEQFF.

The CDR3 spells CASSLVAGNNEQFF. Written as DNA, the CDR3 is TGTGCCAGCAGCTTAGTGGCGGGCAACAATGAGCAGTTCTTC. The chain joins TRBV7-8 to TRBJ2-1; D may be TRBD2 (5 bases). The germline CDR1 and CDR2 sequences are SGHVS and FQNEAQ. The CDR3 is made up of 14 amino acids. V lost 1 base, J lost 5 bases, and 9 bases lay in between.

CDR3 nucleotide sequence: TGTGCCAGCAGTTCGACGGGTCATCGGACTGAAGCTTTCTTT. Translated, it gives CASSSTGHRTEAFF. The chain links TRBV28 to TRBJ1-1; D is unclear. Trimming shortened V by 4 bases and J by 5 bases, and 14 bases separated the two germline ends. Per germline, CDR1 MDHEN and CDR2 SYDVKM. The CDR3 is 14 amino acids.

This sequence joins TRBV9 and TRBJ2-7; the D is unclear. Germline values: CDR1 SGDLS, CDR2 YYNGEE. This CDR3 has 14 residues. V lost 0 bases and J lost 1, with 8 bases in between. The CDR3 DNA sequence: TGTGCCAGCAGCGTAGGGCCAGGATCCTACGAGCAGTACTTC. It translates to CASSVGPGSYEQYF.

This chain joins TRBV9 and TRBJ1-2; D might be TRBD1 (5 bases). The CDR3 contains 13 residues. Germline CDR1 and CDR2: SGDLS and YYNGEE. V lost 8 bases and J lost 7, with 18 bases in between. CDR3 residues: CASSRDSEGGYTF. The CDR3 nucleotides are TGTGCCAGTTCCCGGGACTCTGAGGGTGGCTACACCTTC. Full variable domain (missing parts from reference TRBV9 and TRBJ1-2): DSGVTQTPKHLITATGQRVTLRCSPRSGDLSVYWYQQSLDQGLQFLIQYYNGEERAKGNILERFSAQQFPDLHSELNLSSLELGDSALYFCASSRDSEGGYTFGSGTRLTVV.

The chain joins TRBV19 to TRBJ1-5, with unresolved D. Trimming stripped 5 bases from V and 4 bases from J, with 9 bases between. The CDR3 totals 13 residues. Germline lookup yields CDR1 LNHDA and CDR2 SQIVND (reference sequence). CDR3 nucleotides: TGTGCCAGTAGTTCTCAGCGAAATCAGCCCCAGCATTTT. Its translation: CASSSQRNQPQHF.

The chain combines TRBV11-2 with TRBJ1-6; the D gene is possibly TRBD1 (5 bases). CDR1 and CDR2 (germline): SGHAT, FQNNGV. V was pared by 5 bases and J by 5 bases, with 10 bases between. This CDR3 contains 14 residues. CDR3 loop: CASSRPGDNSPLHF. The CDR3 coding sequence is TGTGCCAGCAGCCGCCCGGGGGATAATTCACCCCTCCACTTT. Together with reference TRBV11-2 and TRBJ1-6, the CDR3 gives the full variable domain: EAGVAQSPRYKIIEKRQSVAFWCNPISGHATLYWYQQILGQGPKLLIQFQNNGVVDDSQLPKDRFSAERLKGVDSTLKIQPAKLEDSAVYLCASSRPGDNSPLHFGNGTRLTVT.

J is TRBJ2-3 and V is TRBV10-1, with TRBD2 matching 10 bases. CDR1 WNHNN and CDR2 SYGVQD come from the germline V gene (reference sequence). J lost 5 bases, V lost 5 bases, and 4 bases had no gene match. The CDR3 has 14 residues. CDR3 amino acids: CASSRTSGGDTQYF. The CDR3 nucleotides are TGCGCCAGCAGTAGGACTAGCGGTGGAGATACGCAGTATTTT.

The chain couples TRBV29-1 to TRBJ2-5, with TRBD1 matching over 8 bases. Per germline, CDR1 SQVTM and CDR2 ANQGSEA. Trimming cost V 8 bases and J 4 bases; bases outside gene matches: 6. This CDR3 is built from 12 residues. The DNA of the CDR3 is TGCAGCCTTGGGACAGGTCGAGAGACCCAGTACTTC. Its translation: CSLGTGRETQYF. The variable domain in full, with the rest retrieved from reference TRBV29-1 and TRBJ2-5, is SAVISQKPSRDICQRGTSLTIQCQVDSQVTMMFWYRQQPGQSLTLIATANQGSEATYESGFVIDKFPISRPNLTFSTLTVSNMSPEDSSIYLCSLGTGRETQYFGPGTRLLVL.

This clone was detected only once. V usage is TRBV5-8 and J usage is TRBJ2-3, with 14 bases lining up with TRBD2. This CDR3 region has 19 residues. The trim removed 0 bases at V and 2 bases at J, leaving 8 bases unmatched. The germline CDR1 and CDR2 sequences are SGHTS and YDEGEE. CDR3 amino acids: CASSLAWTSGGFDTDTQYF. The CDR3 nucleotides are TGTGCCAGCAGCTTGGCCTGGACTAGCGGGGGGTTCGACACAGATACGCAGTATTTT.

This sequence joins TRBV27 and TRBJ1-1; D gene ambiguous. Germline lookup yields CDR1 MNHEY and CDR2 SMNVEV (reference sequence). Trimming pared 3 bases from V and 6 bases from J, leaving 17 bases between. The CDR3 totals 15 residues. This chain's CDR3 is CASSFGPPLNSEAFF. Here the CDR3 DNA reads TGTGCCAGCAGTTTCGGCCCGCCACTAAACTCTGAAGCTTTCTTT.

V is TRBV28 and J is TRBJ2-7; D unresolved. The CDR3 is 15 amino acids. Trimming cost V 3 bases and J 5 bases, with 17 bases left between them. CDR1 and CDR2 from the germline V gene are MDHEN and SYDVKM. CDR3 loop: CASSFPGSPVNEQYF. The DNA of the CDR3 is TGTGCCAGCAGTTTCCCCGGGTCCCCGGTGAACGAGCAGTACTTC.

As regards this clone: Other DNA sequences of this sample code for an identical CDR3. The chain uses TRBV28 and TRBJ2-2; 8 bases match TRBD1. The V gene end was trimmed by 6 bases and the J gene end by 1 base; junction bases not matched to a gene: 1. CDR3 length equals 14 residues. Germline values: CDR1 MDHEN, CDR2 SYDVKM. As DNA, the CDR3 is TGTGCCAGCAGAGGACAGGGGAACACCGGGGAGCTGTTTTTT. Protein sequence: CASRGQGNTGELFF. The full variable domain, completed using reference TRBV28 and TRBJ2-2, is DVKVTQSSRYLVKRTGEKVFLECVQDMDHENMFWYRQDPGLGLRLIYFSYDVKMKEKGDIPEGYSVSREKKERFSLILESASTNQTSMYLCASRGQGNTGELFFGEGSRLTVL.

The J gene is TRBJ2-7, the V gene TRBV10-2, with TRBD1 matching 9 bases. The CDR3 consists of 14 residues. In germline, CDR1 is WSHSY, CDR2 SAAADI. V lost 5 bases, J lost 2 bases, and 4 bases stayed unmatched. The CDR3 region is CASSRGQGAYEQYF. The CDR3 DNA is TGCGCCAGCAGTAGGGGACAGGGAGCCTACGAGCAGTACTTC.

V is TRBV27 and J is TRBJ1-1; TRBD1 matches 8 bases. Trimming cost V 3 bases and J 0 bases; bases outside gene matches: 9. The germline CDR1 and CDR2 sequences are MNHEY and SMNVEV (reference sequence). This CDR3 contains 17 residues. The CDR3 nucleotides read TGTGCCAGCAGTTTCCAGACAGGGGTCCATATGAACACTGAAGCTTTCTTT. It codes for CASSFQTGVHMNTEAFF.

The chain is built from TRBV4-2 and TRBJ2-5; 7 bases are shared with TRBD2. Germline CDR1 reads LGHNA; CDR2 reads YNFKEQ. V was clipped by 2 bases and J by 3 bases; unmatched bases: 9. CDR3 length equals 16 residues. The CDR3 reads CASSQNGAGVEETQYF. DNA of the CDR3: TGTGCCAGCAGCCAAAACGGCGCGGGAGTAGAAGAGACCCAGTACTTC.